These T cell receptor beta chains were read from a single sample in a study of blood T cell repertoires in COVID-19. Clones were read by immunoSEQ multiplex PCR, and TCRdb kept only the in-frame ones, dropping some. The table shows around 100,000 clones, with 80% to 95% occurring only once. The sample taken for sequencing was peripheral blood. These receptors all stem from a man younger than 35 with COVID-19, enrolled during active disease. Each CDR3 is given with its conserved first and last residue. A D gene is named only where the DNA matches it firmly. Not every row has a clone size; where given, it reads once, few, many or a size class.

abundance	v_gene	j_gene	d_gene	CDR3aa	CDR3nt
NA	TRBV5-1	TRBJ2-7	NA	CASSGIRTKGGDSYEQYF	TGCGCCAGCAGCGGAATCCGGACTAAGGGCGGGGACTCCTACGAGCAGTACTTC
few	TRBV7-2	TRBJ1-6	NA	CASKPTGSNSPLHF	TGTGCCAGCAAACCAACGGGGTCTAATTCACCCCTCCACTTT
NA	TRBV28	TRBJ1-2	NA	CASSPGVYGYTF	TGTGCCAGCAGTCCAGGGGTTTATGGCTACACCTTC
NA	TRBV7-2	TRBJ2-2	NA	CASRLTGLTGELFF	TGTGCCAGCAGGTTGACAGGACTCACCGGGGAGCTGTTTTTT
NA	TRBV6-5	TRBJ1-3	TRBD1	CASSRLRDRERTIYF	TGTGCCAGCAGTAGGCTCCGGGACAGGGAGAGGACCATATATTTT
NA	TRBV7-2	TRBJ2-1	TRBD1	CASSLYGTDSYNEQFF	TGTGCCAGCAGCTTATATGGGACAGACTCCTACAATGAGCAGTTCTTC
NA	TRBV5-8	TRBJ2-6	TRBD1	CASSSRQGIAGANVLTF	TGTGCCAGCAGCTCCCGACAGGGCATTGCTGGGGCCAACGTCCTGACTTTC
NA	TRBV12-5	TRBJ2-7	TRBD1	CASVPVPGQGYEQYF	TGTGCTAGTGTCCCGGTTCCGGGACAGGGCTACGAGCAGTACTTC
NA	TRBV15	TRBJ2-2	TRBD2	CATSSTTSGRTGELFF	TGTGCCACCAGCAGTACGACTAGCGGGAGGACCGGGGAGCTGTTTTTT
NA	TRBV5-8	TRBJ2-1	NA	CASSLTLPEQFF	TGTGCCAGCAGCTTAACTCTCCCTGAGCAGTTCTTC
once	TRBV5-1	TRBJ2-6	TRBD1	CASRHLYGTANTPSGANVLTF	TGCGCCAGCAGGCATCTCTATGGGACAGCGAATACCCCTTCCGGGGCCAACGTCCTGACTTTC
NA	TRBV7-9	TRBJ2-5	TRBD2	CASSSGLAVQETQYF	TGTGCCAGCAGCTCCGGACTAGCGGTCCAAGAGACCCAGTACTTC
NA	TRBV29-1	TRBJ2-5	TRBD1	CSASPTGGETQYF	TGCAGCGCCTCTCCGACAGGGGGAGAGACCCAGTACTTC
NA	TRBV9	TRBJ2-1	NA	CASSVRLGDEQFF	TGTGCCAGCAGCGTACGACTAGGGGATGAGCAGTTCTTC
NA	TRBV2	TRBJ1-5	TRBD1	CASRGDRGRNQPQHF	TGTGCCAGCAGGGGGGACAGGGGTCGGAATCAGCCCCAGCATTTT
NA	TRBV27	TRBJ1-2	NA	CASSLGRRAGYTF	TGTGCCAGCAGTTTAGGTCGGAGGGCTGGCTACACCTTC
once	TRBV4-2	TRBJ1-2	TRBD1	CASSETTGGYGYTF	TGTGCCAGCAGCGAAACGACAGGGGGCTATGGCTACACCTTC
NA	TRBV4-3	TRBJ1-2	NA	CASSQDPGYGYTF	TGCGCCAGCAGCCAAGATCCCGGCTATGGCTACACCTTC
NA	TRBV11-2	TRBJ2-1	NA	CASSLTGVFYNEQFF	TGTGCCAGCAGCCTTACCGGGGTCTTCTACAATGAGCAGTTCTTC
NA	TRBV7-8	TRBJ2-7	NA	CASSLGGTYEQYF	TGTGCCAGCAGCTTAGGGGGGACTTACGAGCAGTACTTC
NA	TRBV4-3	TRBJ2-1	NA	CASSPGRVSALRGEQFF	TGCGCCAGCAGCCCAGGTCGGGTTAGCGCCTTGAGAGGTGAGCAGTTCTTC
NA	TRBV7-2	TRBJ2-7	TRBD1	CASSPRTGYSYEQYF	TGTGCCAGCAGCCCGAGGACAGGTTATTCCTACGAGCAGTACTTC
NA	TRBV28	TRBJ2-1	TRBD1	CASRSYEGATFDEQFF	TGTGCCAGCAGATCTTACGAGGGGGCTACATTCGATGAGCAGTTCTTC
NA	TRBV15	TRBJ1-4	NA	CATSRRTVDEKLFF	TGTGCCACCAGCAGGCGGACAGTTGATGAAAAACTGTTTTTT
NA	TRBV14	TRBJ2-1	TRBD2	CASSQGLAEGREQFF	TGTGCCAGCAGCCAGGGACTAGCGGAGGGACGGGAGCAGTTCTTC
NA	TRBV7-2	TRBJ2-5	TRBD2	CASREKGGLAETQYF	TGTGCCAGCAGGGAGAAAGGGGGACTAGCAGAGACCCAGTACTTC
NA	TRBV7-3	TRBJ2-4	TRBD1	CASSSGTGNIQYF	TGTGCCAGCAGCTCCGGGACAGGGAACATTCAGTACTTC
NA	TRBV28	TRBJ1-2	NA	CASSRDLPYGYTF	TGTGCCAGCAGTCGGGACTTACCCTATGGCTACACCTTC
NA	TRBV5-1	TRBJ1-2	TRBD1	CASSPGQGPFEYGYTF	TGCGCCAGCAGCCCCGGACAGGGCCCCTTCGAGTATGGCTACACCTTC
NA	TRBV24-1	TRBJ2-3	NA	CATSPYGGKDTQYF	TGTGCCACCAGTCCGTATGGCGGGAAAGATACGCAGTATTTT
NA	TRBV5-1	TRBJ2-5	NA	CASSLGGESQETQYF	TGCGCCAGCAGCTTAGGAGGGGAGTCCCAAGAGACCCAGTACTTC
NA	TRBV7-9	TRBJ2-1	NA	CASSPLNNEQFF	TGTGCCAGCAGCCCCCTTAACAATGAGCAGTTCTTC
NA	TRBV2	TRBJ2-7	TRBD2	CASTRTSGRFIPYEQYF	TGTGCCAGCACCAGGACTAGCGGGAGGTTCATTCCCTACGAGCAGTACTTC
NA	TRBV12-3/TRBV12-4	TRBJ2-7	NA	CASSFPLRAEQYF	TGTGCCAGCAGCTTTCCCCTCCGCGCCGAGCAGTACTTC
once	TRBV29-1	TRBJ2-1	NA	CSGQSNEQFF	TGCTCAGGACAGAGCAATGAGCAGTTCTTC
NA	TRBV5-4	TRBJ2-3	TRBD1	CASTSRTGDTDTQYF	TGTGCCAGCACCTCCCGGACAGGGGACACAGATACGCAGTATTTT
NA	TRBV7-2	TRBJ2-1	NA	CASSLGVGYNEQFF	TGTGCCAGCAGCTTAGGTGTCGGCTACAATGAGCAGTTCTTC
NA	TRBV11-1	TRBJ2-5	NA	CASSLYGPGRQGTQYF	TGTGCCAGCAGCCTTTACGGCCCGGGGAGACAAGGGACCCAGTACTTC
NA	TRBV28	TRBJ2-5	TRBD2	CASSSGLATQETQYF	TGTGCCAGCAGTTCCGGACTAGCGACTCAAGAGACCCAGTACTTC